This T cell receptor beta chain was documented in a study of cytotoxic CD8 clonotypes in ibrutinib-treated CLL. Study information: By median around 70 months, around twelve had progressed and about 15 stayed remitted; responses had been 2 complete and 24 partial. Among the samples, the mean was 255,043 productive templates and approximately 91,000 productive rearrangements. The study's findings and limits: Contraction or stability on treatment was seen for public clonotypes, which were uncommon. Pretreatment clonality was elevated relative to age-matched healthy donors and paralleled circulating CD8+ T-cell counts.

Libraries were prepared by immunoSEQ multiplex PCR; TCRdb keeps only in-frame clonotypes and omits some of them. The repertoire consists of around 60,000 clones, with approximately 62% occurring once and the leading ten covering around 15%. In regard to this clone: The antigen is undetermined.

This clonotype originated in a human donor with chronic lymphocytic leukemia. The sequenced sample was PBMCs, obtained after 12 months of ibrutinib treatment.

Written as DNA, the CDR3 is TGTGCCAGCGCGACGGACAGGAACACAGATACGCAGTATTTT. Residues: CASATDRNTDTQYF. The chain has TRBV18 and TRBJ2-3, with 7 positions matching TRBD1. The CDR3 has 14 residues. Trimming took 8 bases from V and 2 from J; bases not matched to a gene: 7. Germline V CDR1 and CDR2: KGHSH, LQKENI.